The present TCR beta chain was sequenced within a study of control samples from healthy donors and cancer patients (dated by TCRdb to 2020 to 2021). Library construction relied on the immunoSEQ multiplex PCR assay. TCRdb carries this immuneACCESS record with in-frame sequences only. Its versions omit some clonotypes, under half of them owing to an unresolved V gene in the studies checked, with the rest unexplained. The sample includes tens of thousands of clones, with 85% to 90% observed a single time. In total, the top ten clones hold 6% to 9.5% of the sample. V loses 3 bases at its end and J loses 8 bases; junction bases beyond the gene matches: 8. Spanning cysteine to phenylalanine, the CDR3 consists of 15 amino acids. Just the 45-base CDR3 DNA is kept, in frame starting at base 1. For CDR1 and CDR2, the germline V gene lists SGHTA and FQGNSA. This clone was recorded once. This clone's antigen is unknown. There are no base qualities to consult, and no much larger clone falls within one base.

Specimen: blood. The source is a woman aged 55-70 years in good health. The receptor chain draws on TRBV7-2 and TRBJ1-4; TRBD1 lines up with 8 middle nucleotides. In nucleotides, the sequence is TGTGCCAGCAGCTTGGACAGGGCAAGACACGAAAAACTGTTTTTT. Translated, this is CASSLDRARHEKLFF.